The 29 T cell receptor beta chains given below trace back to one sample, sequenced in a study of T cell repertoires in cytomegalovirus infection. Their target antigens are unknown. A single record per CDR3 protein comes from TCRdb applying MiXCR to the reads. The data contain approximately 990,000 distinct CDR3 sequences, 25% to 40% of them singletons. The sample was cultured CD8+ T cells from PBMCs, taken from culture after CMV antigen stimulation. These receptors originate from a human donor in good health (CMV status not recorded). Some clones in this sample may be carry-over from other donors' samples.

V and J are TRBV3-1 and TRBJ2-5, with D perhaps given as TRBD1 or TRBD2 (5 bases each). Trimming removed 6 bases at V and 1 base at J, with 12 bases between. The germline V gene has CDR1 LGHDT and CDR2 YNNKEL (reference sequence). CDR3 length equals 14 residues. The CDR3 loop is CASSQPGTQETQYF. CDR3 DNA: TGTGCCAGCAGTCAGCCGGGGACCCAAGAGACCCAGTACTTC.

This clonotype has ten or more counts. V usage is TRBV12-3 or TRBV12-4 and J usage is TRBJ2-7; tentatively, D is TRBD1 or TRBD2 (5 bases each). This CDR3 is 16 amino acids long. The V and J ends lost 4 bases and 2 bases respectively, with 18 bases between them. In nucleotides, the CDR3 is TGTGCCAGCAGTTGGCTCAGGGACCCTCCACCCTACGAGCAGTACTTC. Amino acids: CASSWLRDPPPYEQYF.

This clonotype was picked up a small number of times. V is TRBV5-6 and J is TRBJ2-1; D is perhaps TRBD1 (7 bases). V was clipped by 0 bases and J by 7 bases, with 11 bases between them. The CDR3 length is 14 residues. CDR1 and CDR2 (germline): SGHDT, YYEEEE. CDR3 sequence reads: CASSLAAGGNEQFF. Written as DNA, the CDR3 is TGTGCCAGCAGCTTGGCCGCAGGGGGGAATGAGCAGTTCTTC.

This clonotype has a handful of counts. The chain joins TRBV15 to TRBJ2-3, with 7 nucleotides matching TRBD1. The V gene end was trimmed by 1 base and the J gene end by 5 bases; junction bases not matched to a gene: 6. The germline V gene has CDR1 LNHNV and CDR2 YYDKDF (reference sequence). The CDR3 length is 15 residues. The CDR3 loop reads CATSRARGQRDTQYF. CDR3 DNA sequence: TGTGCCACCAGCAGAGCGAGGGGGCAGAGAGATACGCAGTATTTT. The whole variable domain, filled in from reference TRBV15 and TRBJ2-3, reads DAMVIQNPRYQVTQFGKPVTLSCSQTLNHNVMYWYQQKSSQAPKLLFHYYDKDFNNEADTPDNFQSRRPNTSFCFLDIRSPGLGDTAMYLCATSRARGQRDTQYFGPGTRLTVL.

The rearrangement links TRBV19 to TRBJ2-5, with D unclear. Germline CDR1 is LNHDA and CDR2 is SQIVND (reference sequence). The CDR3 sequence is 15 residues long. V lost 7 bases to trimming and J lost 0 bases, with 15 bases between them. The CDR3 protein is CASTPRPGHQETQYF. The CDR3 bases are TGTGCCAGTACCCCTAGGCCAGGACACCAAGAGACCCAGTACTTC.

This clonotype was counted a single time. The rearrangement links TRBV6-8 to TRBJ2-2; D may be TRBD2 (6 bases). The CDR3 has 15 residues. Germline V gene lookup returns CDR1 MNHGY and CDR2 SAAAGT. V was pared by 6 bases and J by 3 bases, with 14 bases between. The CDR3 DNA follows: TGTGCCAGCAGACCTGGAACGGGGGACACCGGGGAGCTGTTTTTT. Protein: CASRPGTGDTGELFF.

Remarks on this clonotype: Germline is not matched at one junction end, which may reflect a read error. The V and J genes are TRBV7-9 and TRBJ1-2; D call uncertain. The germline V gene has CDR1 SEHNR and CDR2 FQNEAQ (reference sequence). The CDR3 extends over 13 amino acids. DNA for the CDR3: TGTACCAGCAGCTTAGAGTTTCAGTATGGCTACACCTTC. Its protein is CTSSLEFQYGYTF.

This clonotype was detected only a few times. The chain recombines TRBV6-5 with TRBJ2-7, with D possibly being TRBD1 (5 bases). The V and J ends lost 6 bases and 4 bases respectively, with 19 bases between them. The CDR3 extends over 15 amino acids. Looked up from germline, CDR1 is MNHEY and CDR2 is SVGAGI. CDR3 nucleotide sequence: TGTGCCAGCAGAGTTACTCCAAGCGACAGTTACGAGCAGTACTTC. As protein: CASRVTPSDSYEQYF.

This chain links TRBV25-1 with TRBJ1-2; a possible D gene is TRBD1 (5 bases). V gave up 5 bases and J gave up 2 bases, with 15 bases separating them. CDR3 length: 15 residues. Germline V gene lookup returns CDR1 MGHDK and CDR2 SYGVNS. CDR3 DNA: TGTGCCAGCAGTATAGGCCCGACAGCGAACTATGGCTACACCTTC. Amino acid sequence: CASSIGPTANYGYTF.

The chain recombines TRBV3-1 with TRBJ2-3, with TRBD2 matching 7 bases. CDR1 and CDR2 from the germline V gene are LGHDT and YNNKEL (reference sequence). Germline trimming cut 3 bases from V and 2 bases from J; bases unmatched to any gene: 11. This CDR3 region has 17 residues. The CDR3 nucleotides are TGTGCCAGCAGCCAGGAACTAGCGTCGGCCCTCACAGATACGCAGTATTTT. This encodes CASSQELASALTDTQYF.

The gene calls are TRBV7-9 and TRBJ2-2; 10 bases line up with TRBD1. This CDR3 spans 17 amino acids. The ends lost 4 bases at V and 3 bases at J; junction bases unmatched: 8. The germline V gene has CDR1 SEHNR and CDR2 FQNEAQ (reference sequence). This CDR3 reads CASSSSTGTGDTGELFF. The DNA for the CDR3 is TGTGCCAGCAGCTCCTCCACCGGGACAGGGGACACCGGGGAGCTGTTTTTT.

V and J are TRBV4-1 and TRBJ2-1; D not certain. V was pared by 0 bases and J by 1 base, with 7 bases between. The CDR3 is made up of 15 amino acids. From germline, CDR1 is MGHRA and CDR2 YSYEKL. The CDR3 sequence is CASSQDVPSYNEQFF. For the CDR3, the DNA is TGCGCCAGCAGCCAAGATGTCCCGTCCTACAATGAGCAGTTCTTC.

The chain couples TRBV7-9 to TRBJ1-4; no definite D call. This CDR3 has 14 residues. The V end was cut by 7 bases, the J end by 1 base, with 10 bases between. Germline loops: CDR1 SEHNR, CDR2 FQNEAQ (reference sequence). CDR3 coding DNA: TGTGCCAGCATCCCAGAGGGAACTAATGAAAAACTGTTTTTT. Translated, it gives CASIPEGTNEKLFF. Based on the CDR3 plus reference TRBV7-9 and TRBJ1-4, the full variable domain is DTGVSQNPRHKITKRGQNVTFRCDPISEHNRLYWYRQTLGQGPEFLTYFQNEAQLEKSRLLSDRFSAERPKGSFSTLEIQRTEQGDSAMYLCASIPEGTNEKLFFGSGTQLSVL.

The genes are TRBV2 and TRBJ2-5, with D perhaps matching TRBD1 or TRBD2 (5 bases each). There are 16 residues in the CDR3. V lost 2 bases to trimming and J lost 4 bases, with 17 bases between them. Germline V gives CDR1 SNHLY, CDR2 FYNNEI. This CDR3 is CASSEPRPGARETQYF. In DNA, the CDR3 is TGTGCCAGCAGTGAACCACGACCCGGGGCGCGAGAGACCCAGTACTTC. The whole variable domain, remainder taken from reference TRBV2 and TRBJ2-5, is EPEVTQTPSHQVTQMGQEVILRCVPISNHLYFYWYRQILGQKVEFLVSFYNNEISEKSEIFDDQFSVERPDGSNFTLKIRSTKLEDSAMYFCASSEPRPGARETQYFGPGTRLLVL.

The V and J genes are TRBV2 and TRBJ1-2; D remains unclear. The V gene lost 1 base and the J gene lost 3 bases, with 12 bases spanning the gap. The CDR3 covers 15 residues. Germline V gene lookup returns CDR1 SNHLY and CDR2 FYNNEI. The CDR3 DNA sequence: TGTGCCAGCAGTGAAGTGGGAGGGCGAGACTATGGCTACACCTTC. Amino acids: CASSEVGGRDYGYTF.

The chain has TRBV20-1 and TRBJ2-1, with 9 positions matching TRBD2. The CDR3 is 15 residues long. Germline assignment: CDR1 DFQATT and CDR2 SNEGSKA (reference sequence). J gave up 4 bases and V 5 bases, and 9 bases lay outside the gene matches. The CDR3 coding sequence is TGCAGTGCTCTGCTGCGGGGGGGTATTTACAATGAGCAGTTCTTC. Its protein is CSALLRGGIYNEQFF.

This clonotype was counted once. This may come from a read error, since a much larger clone is one base off. The chain carries TRBV25-1 and TRBJ1-1, with D tentatively TRBD1 (5 bases). The CDR3 runs 11 residues. V was pared by 3 bases and J by 7 bases, with 6 bases between. In germline, CDR1 is MGHDK, CDR2 SYGVNS. CDR3 nucleotide sequence: TGTGCCAGCAGTGACGGGGGTGAAGCTTTCTTT. Amino acid sequence: CASSDGGEAFF.

V is TRBV6-1 and J is TRBJ2-3, with unresolved D. V was trimmed by 7 bases and J by 0 bases, leaving 8 bases between them. Germline V lookup: CDR1 MNHNS, CDR2 SASEGT. This CDR3 comprises 13 residues. The CDR3, as DNA: TGTGCCAGCACTTCCACTAGCACAGATACGCAGTATTTT. Protein: CASTSTSTDTQYF.

This clonotype was counted once. The chain has TRBV18 and TRBJ1-2; 7 bases line up with TRBD1. Germline loops: CDR1 KGHSH, CDR2 LQKENI. The CDR3 spans 14 residues. The junction had 9 bases not matched to a gene; V was cut back by 6 bases and J by 5 bases. The CDR3 DNA reads as TGTGCCAGCTCCCCCTCAGGGGGAGGGTATGGCTACACCTTC. It specifies CASSPSGGGYGYTF. Complete variable domain (other parts from reference TRBV18 and TRBJ1-2): NAGVMQNPRHLVRRRGQEARLRCSPMKGHSHVYWYRQLPEEGLKFMVYLQKENIIDESGMPKERFSAEFPKEGPSILRIQQVVRGDSAAYFCASSPSGGGYGYTFGSGTRLTVV.

This clonotype appeared once. V gene TRBV4-3 combines with J gene TRBJ1-1; TRBD1 aligns across 7 bases. The CDR3 loop spans 17 amino acids. V shed 2 bases, J shed 1 base, and the junction held 10 bases outside the gene matches. Germline V gene lookup returns CDR1 LGHNA and CDR2 YSLEER. The chain's CDR3 is CASSQPPAGTENTEAFF. For the CDR3, the DNA is TGCGCCAGCAGCCAACCTCCCGCCGGGACAGAGAACACTGAAGCTTTCTTT.

The table lists this clonotype with a count of one. The chain carries TRBV19 and TRBJ1-6, with TRBD1 identical over 7 bases. CDR1 is LNHDA, CDR2 SQIVND, per germline (reference sequence). The CDR3 has 17 amino acids. V dropped 5 bases and J dropped 5; count of bases not matched to a gene: 12. The CDR3 is CASSAEGTAFNNSPLHF. Here the CDR3 DNA reads TGTGCCAGTAGTGCCGAAGGGACAGCCTTTAATAATTCACCCCTCCACTTT.

This clonotype was counted a few times. This chain joins TRBV5-8 and TRBJ1-1; D ambiguous. The germline V and J ends were trimmed by 1 base and 3 bases, with 10 bases remaining between them. CDR3 size: 14 residues. Looked up from germline, CDR1 is SGHTS and CDR2 is YDEGEE. CDR3 DNA: TGTGCCAGCAGCTTGAAAAGTACATACACTGAAGCTTTCTTT. It specifies CASSLKSTYTEAFF.

This clonotype was picked up a small number of times. The chain recombines TRBV7-6 with TRBJ2-5; 12 bases match TRBD2. Per the germline V gene, CDR1 is SGHVS and CDR2 is FNYEAQ. The CDR3 covers 15 residues. J lost 4 bases, V lost 5 bases, and 5 bases had no gene match. This chain's CDR3 is CASSRTSGVRETQYF. The CDR3, as DNA: TGTGCCAGCAGCCGGACTAGCGGGGTCCGAGAGACCCAGTACTTC.

This clonotype was counted between two and nine times. CDR3 region: CSAWDPSGATGELFF. The DNA for the CDR3 is TGCAGTGCTTGGGATCCTAGCGGGGCCACCGGGGAGCTGTTTTTT. V gene TRBV20-1 combines with J gene TRBJ2-2; the match to TRBD2 covers 9 bases. J lost 4 bases, V lost 5 bases, and 8 bases had no gene match. The CDR3 contains 15 residues. In germline, CDR1 is DFQATT, CDR2 SNEGSKA (reference sequence).

In its sample, this clonotype was seen once. The chain links TRBV5-5 to TRBJ2-3, with a possible D match to TRBD1 (5 bases). The V gene's germline CDR1 is SGHKS and CDR2 YYEKEE (reference sequence). This CDR3 contains 15 residues. The V and J ends lost 0 bases and 4 bases respectively, with 12 bases between them. CDR3 amino acids: CASSLEGQTSDTQYF. The CDR3 DNA follows: TGTGCCAGCAGCTTGGAGGGGCAGACTTCAGATACGCAGTATTTT.

The V and J genes are TRBV19 and TRBJ2-1; 8 bases fit TRBD1. CDR3 length equals 14 residues. Germline-derived CDR1 and CDR2 are LNHDA and SQIVND (reference sequence). The junction had 6 bases not matched to a gene; V was cut back by 4 bases and J by 7 bases. CDR3 loop: CASSTHWTGNEQFF. Here the CDR3 DNA reads TGTGCCAGTAGTACACACTGGACAGGGAATGAGCAGTTCTTC.

This clonotype was recorded many times. This chain joins TRBV5-6 and TRBJ1-4; D gene ambiguous. Germline V gene lookup returns CDR1 SGHDT and CDR2 YYEEEE. Deletions cut 2 bases from V and 3 bases from J, with 8 bases between. CDR3 length: 14 amino acids. CDR3 in amino acids: CASSLGRPNEKLFF. The CDR3 DNA sequence: TGTGCCAGCAGCTTAGGACGGCCTAATGAAAAACTGTTTTTT.

This clonotype has more than one count but fewer than ten. The chain recombines TRBV27 with TRBJ2-1; a possible D gene is TRBD1 (6 bases). The V end lost 5 bases, the J end lost 12 bases, and 20 bases lay between the germline ends. The CDR3 is made up of 14 amino acids. In germline, CDR1 is MNHEY, CDR2 SMNVEV (reference sequence). The CDR3 region has the DNA TGTGCCAGCAGTCCCCAGGGGTCAAGTCTAGGGCAGTTCTTC. It is translated as CASSPQGSSLGQFF.

This clonotype was counted a few times. The chain couples TRBV4-1 to TRBJ2-5, with D unclear. Germline assignment: CDR1 MGHRA and CDR2 YSYEKL. The CDR3 runs to 15 residues. V lost 4 bases, J lost 2 bases, and 14 bases lay in between. DNA of the CDR3: TGCGCCAGCAGCCCCCTTTCGCTAGGACAAGAGACCCAGTACTTC. Translated: CASSPLSLGQETQYF.